The 3 T cell receptor beta chains in this list originate from one sample, sequenced in a study of blood T cell repertoires in COVID-19. Method: immunoSEQ multiplex PCR; TCRdb's copy keeps in-frame clones and lacks some. The sample has about 80,000 clones; 88% are singletons. The sample taken for sequencing was peripheral blood. The source is a woman over 75 with acute or convalescent COVID-19.

The V gene is TRBV18, the J gene TRBJ2-7; weak D call: TRBD2 (6 bases). This CDR3 spans 14 amino acids. V shed 2 bases and J shed 1 base, with 9 bases lying between them. From germline, CDR1 is KGHSH and CDR2 LQKENI. DNA of the CDR3: TGTGCCAGCTCACCAGAGGGACTGTCCTACGAGCAGTACTTC. It codes for CASSPEGLSYEQYF.

The chain has TRBV6-5 and TRBJ1-1; a weak D match, TRBD1 (5 bases). Trimming left V 5 bases short and J 6 bases short, with 19 bases between. Germline V CDR1 and CDR2: MNHEY, SVGAGI. This CDR3 is 15 amino acids long. The CDR3 coding sequence is TGTGCCAGCAGTCTTGACAGAGACCTTGTGGCTGAAGCTTTCTTT. Encoded protein: CASSLDRDLVAEAFF.

This clone has a handful of counts. The genes are TRBV7-9 and TRBJ2-3; D is undetermined. The germline CDR1 and CDR2 sequences are SEHNR and FQNEAQ (reference sequence). This CDR3 spans 13 amino acids. The germline V and J ends were trimmed by 11 bases and 2 bases, with 14 bases remaining between them. The CDR3 region is CAAGDHNTDTQYF. In DNA form, the CDR3 reads TGTGCCGCCGGAGATCATAACACAGATACGCAGTATTTT. The full variable domain, in which reference TRBV7-9 and TRBJ2-3 provide the parts outside the CDR3, is DTGVSQNPRHKITKRGQNVTFRCDPISEHNRLYWYRQTLGQGPEFLTYFQNEAQLEKSRLLSDRFSAERPKGSFSTLEIQRTEQGDSAMYLCAAGDHNTDTQYFGPGTRLTVL.